One sample yielded the 10 T cell receptor beta chains listed below, sequenced in a study of shared clonotypes between healthy human individuals. Using immunoSEQ multiplex PCR, the repertoire was profiled, and TCRdb retains in-frame clones only, with some absent. In the table there are roughly 1,100,000 clones, more than 60% of which are singletons. The sample was memory CD4+ T cells sorted from blood. Subset of the sample: CD45RA-negative fraction. The receptors stem from a man between 18 and 35 years old in good health.

The chain uses TRBV9 and TRBJ1-2; D unresolved. Germline CDR1 is SGDLS and CDR2 is YYNGEE. The V end was cut by 0 bases, the J end by 6 bases, with 9 bases between. CDR3 size: 13 residues. In DNA form, the CDR3 reads TGTGCCAGCAGCGTAGCCTTAAAGGATGGCTACACCTTC. Its translation is CASSVALKDGYTF.

Notes on this clone: This same CDR3 is encoded by further DNA sequences in the sample. This chain joins TRBV27 and TRBJ2-1; D not certain. Per the germline V gene, CDR1 is MNHEY and CDR2 is SMNVEV (reference sequence). The V end lost 2 bases, the J end lost 4 bases, and 6 bases lay between the germline ends. The CDR3 spans 13 residues. The DNA for the CDR3 is TGTGCCAGCAGTTTAAATCGTTACAATGAGCAGTTCTTC. Amino acid sequence: CASSLNRYNEQFF.

The CDR3 bases are TGTGCCAGCAGCAGGGACAGGGGTGGTGGAAACACCATATATTTT. Translation gives CASSRDRGGGNTIYF. The chain carries TRBV7-2 and TRBJ1-3, with 10 bases identical to TRBD1. CDR1 is SGHTA, CDR2 FQGNSA, per germline. J lost 3 bases, V lost 5 bases, and 4 bases had no gene match. CDR3 length: 15 residues. The whole variable domain, remainder taken from reference TRBV7-2 and TRBJ1-3, is GAGVSQSPSNKVTEKGKDVELRCDPISGHTALYWYRQSLGQGLEFLIYFQGNSAPDKSGLPSDRFSAERTGGSVSTLTIQRTQQEDSAVYLCASSRDRGGGNTIYFGEGSWLTVV.

This sequence joins TRBV11-2 and TRBJ1-6; 7 bases line up with TRBD1. CDR3 length: 15 residues. J was trimmed by 8 bases and V by 5 bases; bases with no gene match: 9. Germline V gives CDR1 SGHAT, CDR2 FQNNGV. CDR3 protein: CASSPDDREYSPLHF. The CDR3 region has the DNA TGTGCCAGCAGCCCAGACGACAGGGAGTATTCACCCCTCCACTTT. Together with reference TRBV11-2 and TRBJ1-6, the CDR3 gives the full variable domain: EAGVAQSPRYKIIEKRQSVAFWCNPISGHATLYWYQQILGQGPKLLIQFQNNGVVDDSQLPKDRFSAERLKGVDSTLKIQPAKLEDSAVYLCASSPDDREYSPLHFGNGTRLTVT.

V gene TRBV2 combines with J gene TRBJ2-7; D might be TRBD1 (5 bases). Germline V gene data show CDR1 as SNHLY and CDR2 as FYNNEI. This CDR3 is 12 amino acids long. V lost 10 bases and J lost 2, with 12 bases in between. CDR3: CATRETAYEQYF. The CDR3 coding sequence is TGTGCCACCAGAGAGACAGCCTACGAGCAGTACTTC.

This clone was picked up one time. The chain links TRBV19 to TRBJ2-1, with D possibly matching TRBD1 (6 bases). Trimming left V 4 bases short and J 6 bases short, with 13 bases between. The germline V gene encodes CDR1 LNHDA and CDR2 SQIVND (reference sequence). The CDR3 is 14 residues long. The chain's CDR3 is CASSSRQGINEQFF. The CDR3 DNA reads TGTGCCAGTAGTAGTAGGCAGGGGATCAATGAGCAGTTCTTC.

This clone was counted between two and nine times. One end of the junction varies from germline; a read error may be responsible. This rearrangement joins TRBV7-7 to TRBJ2-7; 12 bases align to TRBD1. In germline, CDR1 is SSHAT, CDR2 FNYEAQ (reference sequence). The CDR3 has 14 residues. CDR3 sequence reads: CASSPGQGADEQYF. The CDR3 bases are TGTGCTAGCAGCCCGGGACAGGGGGCGGACGAGCAGTACTTC.

The chain employs TRBV10-1 and TRBJ2-3; no clear D gene. V shed 8 bases and J shed 5 bases, with 14 bases lying between them. The CDR3 has 13 residues. Germline CDR1 and CDR2: WNHNN and SYGVQD (reference sequence). In DNA, the CDR3 is TGCGCCAGCTCTCCCGGTGATCGAGATACGCAGTATTTT. This translates into CASSPGDRDTQYF.

This clone was seen a handful of times. The chain combines TRBV5-1 with TRBJ2-7; 11 nucleotides match TRBD2. V gave up 4 bases and J gave up 7 bases; unmatched junction bases: 10. The CDR3 is made up of 15 amino acids. From germline, CDR1 is SGHRS and CDR2 YFSETQ. This CDR3 reads CASSPDTGTSGEQYF. DNA for the CDR3: TGCGCCAGCAGCCCGGACACCGGGACTAGCGGAGAGCAGTACTTC.

Concerning this clone itself: Given a much more abundant clone one base away, this may be a read error. CDR3 sequence (DNA): TGTGCCTGGAGTGTCCTCCGGGGGTGCGGGGGGGATACGCAGTATTTT. It codes for CAWSVLRGCGGDTQYF. The rearrangement uses TRBV30 and TRBJ2-3; 8 nucleotides agree with TRBD2. Germline trimming cut 0 bases from V and 6 bases from J; bases unmatched to any gene: 11. CDR3 size: 16 residues. Germline CDR1 reads GTSNPN; CDR2 reads SVGIG (reference sequence).